This T cell receptor (beta chain) was captured by sequencing in a study of OX40 agonist ivuxolimab in advanced cancers. This CDR3 is built from 15 residues. V shed 0 bases and J 4 bases; nucleotides not matched to a gene: 4. Germline lookup yields CDR1 SGDLS and CDR2 YYNGEE. The method was immunoSEQ multiplex PCR; TCRdb's version includes in-frame clones alone and lacks a portion of them. Of around 85,000 clones detected, roughly nine tenths appear once; the ten largest clones hold 8.4%. General observations from the study: Relative to CD4+, CD8+ T cells held more expanded clones on average.

On this clone itself: Its target is unknown.

The V call is TRBV9, the J call TRBJ2-1; the match to TRBD1 covers 7 bases. This material consisted of CD4+ or CD8+ T cells sorted from blood, taken in a trial of the OX40 agonist ivuxolimab. The receptor comes from an adult with an advanced solid tumor such as melanoma, head and neck, liver or kidney cancer. In DNA, the CDR3 is TGTGCCAGCAGCGTAGGCCGGGACAGATACAATGAGCAGTTCTTC. Translation gives CASSVGRDRYNEQFF. The full variable domain, in which reference TRBV9 and TRBJ2-1 provide the parts outside the CDR3, is DSGVTQTPKHLITATGQRVTLRCSPRSGDLSVYWYQQSLDQGLQFLIQYYNGEERAKGNILERFSAQQFPDLHSELNLSSLELGDSALYFCASSVGRDRYNEQFFGPGTRLTVL.